The 9 T cell receptor beta chains reported below all come from one sample, sequenced in a study of patients and donors after allogeneic stem cell transplantation. TCRdb reprocessed the RT-PCR reads with MiXCR, giving one entry per CDR3 protein. The table has about 110,000 distinct CDR3 sequences, 35% to 45% seen once. The sample consisted of blood, either unsorted or a sorted T cell fraction (not recorded which). All receptors derive from a human donor who was either an allogeneic HSCT recipient or a stem cell or donor lymphocyte infusion donor (not recorded which). It is not recorded whose cells these are; they may come from a transplant donor.

This clonotype was seen a handful of times. The J gene is TRBJ1-1, the V gene TRBV27, with D tentatively TRBD1 (5 bases). Germline loops: CDR1 MNHEY, CDR2 SMNVEV (reference sequence). The V and J ends lost 4 bases and 1 base respectively, with 10 bases between them. The CDR3 is made up of 14 amino acids. Here the CDR3 reads CASSYLGQNTEAFF. DNA of the CDR3: TGTGCCAGCAGTTATCTTGGACAGAACACTGAAGCTTTCTTT.

This clonotype was observed many times. The rearrangement uses TRBV27 and TRBJ1-1, with D perhaps matching TRBD1 (5 bases). From germline, CDR1 is MNHEY and CDR2 SMNVEV (reference sequence). With 3 bases removed from V and 11 bases from J, the gap between germline ends came to 16 bases. The CDR3 extends over 13 amino acids. The CDR3 DNA sequence: TGTGCCAGCAGTTTGTCTGGGGGGTTGAGGGCTTTCTTT. This translates into CASSLSGGLRAFF.

On this clonotype: One end of the junction varies from germline; a read error may be responsible. The V and J genes are TRBV16 and TRBJ2-7; 8 bases are a match to TRBD2. The CDR3 is 13 amino acids. The germline gives CDR1 KGHSY, CDR2 FQNENV. CDR3 region: CASSQYREGSRDF. The CDR3 nucleotides are TGTGCCAGCAGCCAATACCGGGAGGGGTCCCGCGACTTC.

This clonotype was seen a handful of times. J is TRBJ1-5 and V is TRBV28, with D possibly TRBD1 on 6 matching bases. V lost 5 bases and J lost 4, with 12 bases in between. Per germline, CDR1 MDHEN and CDR2 SYDVKM. The length of the CDR3 is 14 residues. The CDR3 region has the DNA TGTGCCAGCAGTCGGACAGCCAAAAATCAGCCCCAGCATTTT. It codes for CASSRTAKNQPQHF.

The chain recombines TRBV6-5 with TRBJ2-7; maybe TRBD1 (5 bases). Trimming shortened V by 0 bases and J by 2 bases, and 11 bases separated the two germline ends. CDR1 and CDR2 from the germline V gene are MNHEY and SVGAGI. The CDR3 loop spans 15 amino acids. CDR3 sequence reads: CASSYSQDNPYEQYF. In DNA, the CDR3 is TGTGCCAGCAGTTACTCACAGGACAATCCCTACGAGCAGTACTTC.

V usage is TRBV28 and J usage is TRBJ2-5; 9 bases are shared with TRBD1. The CDR3 sequence is 16 residues long. V shed 2 bases, J shed 4 bases, and the junction held 8 bases outside the gene matches. Germline assignment: CDR1 MDHEN and CDR2 SYDVKM. DNA of the CDR3: TGTGCCAGCAGTTTAGGTCACAGGGGGCTTAGAGAGACCCAGTACTTC. The encoded protein is CASSLGHRGLRETQYF. Full variable domain (outside the CDR3, taken from reference TRBV28 and TRBJ2-5): DVKVTQSSRYLVKRTGEKVFLECVQDMDHENMFWYRQDPGLGLRLIYFSYDVKMKEKGDIPEGYSVSREKKERFSLILESASTNQTSMYLCASSLGHRGLRETQYFGPGTRLLVL.

V usage is TRBV25-1 and J usage is TRBJ2-3, with no clear D. The V end lost 2 bases, the J end lost 10 bases, and 10 bases lay between the germline ends. The V gene's germline CDR1 is MGHDK and CDR2 SYGVNS. The CDR3 covers 12 residues. CDR3 coding DNA: TGTGCCAGCAGTGAAGTTCGAGTACCGCAGTATTTT. Amino acids: CASSEVRVPQYF.

This chain connects TRBV7-2 to TRBJ2-1; possibly TRBD2 for D (6 bases). This CDR3 is 15 amino acids long. Looked up from germline, CDR1 is SGHTA and CDR2 is FQGNSA. With 3 bases removed from V and 8 bases from J, the gap between germline ends came to 17 bases. CDR3 DNA: TGTGCCAGCAGCTTCAAGCGGGTTCTCACATATGAGCAGTTCTTC. This codes for CASSFKRVLTYEQFF.

This clonotype was seen a few times. The rearrangement joins TRBV27 to TRBJ2-1; 13 bases fit TRBD2. In germline, CDR1 is MNHEY, CDR2 SMNVEV (reference sequence). This CDR3 contains 15 residues. J gave up 4 bases and V 5 bases, and 2 bases lay outside the gene matches. The CDR3 loop reads CASSRGLAGYNEQFF. The CDR3, as DNA: TGTGCCAGCAGTAGGGGACTAGCGGGATACAATGAGCAGTTCTTC.